What follows are 12 T cell receptor delta chains derived from one specimen sequenced in a study of gamma-delta chains in newborns, infants, children. With CATT, TCRdb re-called clones from the reads. The repertoire consists of around 4,800 delta-chain clones, with about 38% occurring once and the leading ten covering 13% to 15%. The specimen sequenced was blood. The origin of the receptors is a child who received the measles vaccine.

The V call is TRDV2, the J call TRDJ1; 13 bases match TRDD3. The J segment lost 2 bases and the V segment lost 0 bases, leaving 8 bases of the junction unmatched. The CDR3 is 18 residues long. Germline V gene sequence: CDR1 GEAIGNYY, CDR2 EKD. The CDR3 DNA reads as TGTGCCTGTGACACCTTACTGGGGGATACGCACGGAACCGATAAACTCATCTTT. Translated: CACDTLLGDTHGTDKLIF.

The V gene is TRDV1, the J gene TRDJ1; 12 nucleotides align to TRDD3. The CDR3 covers 20 residues. Looked up from germline, CDR1 is TSWWSYY and CDR2 is QGS. With V trimmed by 0 bases and J by 4 bases, 15 bases remained unmatched. The CDR3 coding sequence is TGTGCTCTTGGGGAACTACTGCCTTCCTACTCTGGGGGATACGTCGATAAACTCATCTTT. Its translation is CALGELLPSYSGGYVDKLIF.

The chain is built from TRDV2 and TRDJ1, with 7 bases aligning to TRDD3. The CDR3 contains 18 residues. Germline trimming cut 1 base from V and 0 bases from J; bases unmatched to any gene: 13. Germline V gives CDR1 GEAIGNYY, CDR2 EKD. CDR3: CACDTMPLGAMYTDKLIF. The DNA of the CDR3 is TGTGCCTGTGACACTATGCCTCTGGGGGCTATGTACACCGATAAACTCATCTTT.

Remarks on this clone: At one of its ends the junction is not consistent with the germline gene, which may arise from a read error. The same CDR3 arises from other DNA sequences in this sample as well. The chain uses TRDV1 and TRDJ1; TRDD3 aligns across 10 bases. This CDR3 comprises 23 residues. The germline V gene encodes CDR1 TSWWSYY and CDR2 QGS. Written as DNA, the CDR3 is TGCGCTCTCGTAAAATTCCTAGCCTCTACTGGGGGATCAATCCAGGCCGACACCGATAAACTCATCTTT. Its protein is CALVKFLASTGGSIQADTDKLIF.

Comments on this clone: An end of the junction does not agree with germline; a read error may underlie this. This chain joins TRDV1 and TRDJ1, with TRDD3 matching over 10 bases. Germline CDR1 reads TSWWSYY; CDR2 reads QGS. This CDR3 is 21 amino acids long. Here the CDR3 reads CAIGEREWEPWGIEGGDKLIF. The CDR3 DNA reads TGTGCTATTGGGGAACGGGAATGGGAGCCCTGGGGGATAGAAGGAGGCGATAAACTCATCTTT.

The V and J genes are TRDV1 and TRDJ1; the match to TRDD3 covers 7 bases. The CDR3 has 19 amino acids. Trimming removed 0 bases from V and 0 bases from J; junction bases left unmatched: 13. From germline, CDR1 is TSWWSYY and CDR2 QGS. CDR3 loop: CALGELGPWGETYTDKLIF. As DNA, the CDR3 is TGTGCTCTTGGGGAACTAGGCCCCTGGGGGGAAACCTACACCGATAAACTCATCTTT.

This clone counts as medium-sized. The rearrangement uses TRDV2 and TRDJ1; the D gene is possibly TRDD2 (9 bases). Germline CDR1 GEAIGNYY, CDR2 EKD. The CDR3 spans 22 residues. V lost 0 bases, J lost 1 base, and 32 bases lay in between. The CDR3 DNA is TGTGCCTGTGACACCGGGGCCCTTCCTACAGACCTACTGGGGGCTCGCACCGATAAACTCATCTTT. Its translation: CACDTGALPTDLLGARTDKLIF.

A note on this clone: A far larger clone lies a single base away; this is likely a read error. The rearrangement joins TRDV1 to TRDJ1, with TRDD3 matching over 10 bases. The CDR3 is 22 amino acids. V trimming: 5 bases; J trimming: 0 bases; junction bases outside the gene matches: 24. CDR1 is TSWWSYY and CDR2 is QGS in the germline V gene. Written as DNA, the CDR3 is TGTGCTCTTGGGCCCCCTTCTTACTGGGGGATTCTACCTAAGACTTACACCGATAAACTCATCTTT. It encodes CALGPPSYWGILPKTYTDKLIF.

This clone was seen only a few times. The rearrangement uses TRDV2 and TRDJ3; D is perhaps TRDD3 (6 bases). The CDR3 has 16 amino acids. CDR1 and CDR2 from the germline V gene are GEAIGNYY and EKD. The V and J ends lost 1 base and 0 bases respectively, with 6 bases between them. The DNA of the CDR3 is TGTGCCTGTGACACGGGATACTCCTGGGACACCCGACAGATGTTTTTC. Its protein product is CACDTGYSWDTRQMFF.

On this clone: The junction does not match germline at one end; this may be a read error. The chain has TRDV1 and TRDJ3; 10 bases align to TRDD3. Germline V lookup: CDR1 TSWWSYY, CDR2 QGS. The CDR3 loop spans 25 amino acids. This CDR3 is CAPGNYNPSPDWGINHSWDTRQMFF. The CDR3 coding sequence is TGTGCTCCTGGGAATTACAACCCTTCCCCAGACTGGGGGATCAATCACTCCTGGGACACCCGACAGATGTTTTTC.

On this clone itself: A far larger clone is a single base away, which makes a read error likely. Other DNA sequences in the same sample also yield this CDR3. The gene calls are TRDV3 and TRDJ1, with TRDD3 matching 9 bases. Germline V gene data show CDR1 as TVYSNPD and CDR2 as GDNSRS (reference sequence). The CDR3 spans 16 residues. The V segment lost 4 bases and the J segment 5 bases; nucleotides outside the gene matches: 17. Here the CDR3 reads CACYEGTGGPGDKLIF. The DNA for the CDR3 is TGTGCCTGCTATGAGGGTACTGGGGGACCGGGGGATAAACTCATCTTT.

The table lists this clone with a few counts. The rearrangement links TRDV2 to TRDJ1, with a weak D call TRDD3 (5 bases). Trimming removed 3 bases from V and 0 bases from J, with 22 bases in between. CDR3 length: 18 amino acids. CDR1 and CDR2 from the germline V gene are GEAIGNYY and EKD. This chain's CDR3 is CACDSSGGHAPYTDKLIF. The DNA of the CDR3 is TGTGCCTGTGACTCCTCGGGGGGTCACGCCCCGTACACCGATAAACTCATCTTT.